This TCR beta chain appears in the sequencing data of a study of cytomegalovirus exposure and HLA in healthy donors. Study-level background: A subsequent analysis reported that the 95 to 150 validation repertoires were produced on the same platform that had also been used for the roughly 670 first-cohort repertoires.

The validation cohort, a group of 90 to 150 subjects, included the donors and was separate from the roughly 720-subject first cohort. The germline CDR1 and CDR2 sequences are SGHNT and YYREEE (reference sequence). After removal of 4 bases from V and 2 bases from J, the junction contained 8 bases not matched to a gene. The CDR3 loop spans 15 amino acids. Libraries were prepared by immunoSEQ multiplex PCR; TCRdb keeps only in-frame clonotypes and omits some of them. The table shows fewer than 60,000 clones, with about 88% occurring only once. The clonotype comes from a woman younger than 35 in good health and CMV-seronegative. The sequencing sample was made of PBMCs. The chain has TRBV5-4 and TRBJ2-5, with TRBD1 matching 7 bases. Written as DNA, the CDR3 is TGTGCCAGCAGCATAGCCGGGACAGAACAAGAGACCCAGTACTTC. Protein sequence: CASSIAGTEQETQYF.